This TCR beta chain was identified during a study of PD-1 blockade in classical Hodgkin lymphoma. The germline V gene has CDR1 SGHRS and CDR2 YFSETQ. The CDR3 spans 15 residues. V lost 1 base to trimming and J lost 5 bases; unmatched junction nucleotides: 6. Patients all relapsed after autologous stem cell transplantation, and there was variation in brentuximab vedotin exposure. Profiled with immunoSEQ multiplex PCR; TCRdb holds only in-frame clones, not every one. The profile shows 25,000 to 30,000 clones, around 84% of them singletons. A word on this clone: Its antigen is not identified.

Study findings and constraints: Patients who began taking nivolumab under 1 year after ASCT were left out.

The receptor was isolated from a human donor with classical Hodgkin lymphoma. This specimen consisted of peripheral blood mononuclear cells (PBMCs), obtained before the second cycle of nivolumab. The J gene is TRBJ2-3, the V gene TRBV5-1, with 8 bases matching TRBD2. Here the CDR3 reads CASSLPGGARDTQYF. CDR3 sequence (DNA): TGCGCCAGCAGCTTGCCCGGGGGGGCCAGAGATACGCAGTATTTT.